This TCR beta chain was recorded in a study of cytomegalovirus exposure and HLA in healthy donors. General study findings and limits: Earlier analysis yielded a pattern in which most TCR beta V segments were productive about 90% or about 30% of the time. Among the CMV-associated chains, a few were confirmed in vitro as specific for CMV antigens. When analyzed later, a missense DCLRE1C variant was found to be linked to TCR beta V- and J-gene trimming. A list of 164 TCR beta chains associated with cytomegalovirus was given.

CDR3 length: 15 amino acids. Germline V gene data show CDR1 as SGHVS and CDR2 as FQNEAQ. V lost 1 base to trimming and J lost 4 bases; unmatched junction nucleotides: 6. About this clone itself: The antigen remains unidentified.

PCR employed 60 Vbeta and 13 Jbeta primers. Assay used: immunoSEQ multiplex PCR; TCRdb lists only in-frame clones, some missing. Altogether about 200,000 clones are present, approximately 83% being singletons, with the ten largest covering 1.2% to 1.5%. This sequence joins TRBV7-8 and TRBJ1-2, with 7 positions matching TRBD1. The sequence derives from a girl aged 10 to 17 in good health and CMV-seronegative. The sample was PBMCs. In nucleotides, the CDR3 is TGTGCCAGCAGCTTAGATCGGGACAGCTTCTATGGCTACACCTTC. As protein: CASSLDRDSFYGYTF.